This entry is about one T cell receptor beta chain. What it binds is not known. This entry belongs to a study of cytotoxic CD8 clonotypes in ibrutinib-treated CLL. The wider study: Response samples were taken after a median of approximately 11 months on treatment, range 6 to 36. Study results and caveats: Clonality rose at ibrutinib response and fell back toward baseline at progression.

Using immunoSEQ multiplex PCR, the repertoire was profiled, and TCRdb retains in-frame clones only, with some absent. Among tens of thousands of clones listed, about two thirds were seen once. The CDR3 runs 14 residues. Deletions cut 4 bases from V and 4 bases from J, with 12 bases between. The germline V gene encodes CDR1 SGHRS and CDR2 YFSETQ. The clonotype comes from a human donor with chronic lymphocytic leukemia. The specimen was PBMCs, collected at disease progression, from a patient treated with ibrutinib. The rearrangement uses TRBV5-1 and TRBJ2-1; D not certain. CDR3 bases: TGCGCCAGCAGCCCGGCGACGGATTACAATGAGCAGTTCTTC. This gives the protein CASSPATDYNEQFF.